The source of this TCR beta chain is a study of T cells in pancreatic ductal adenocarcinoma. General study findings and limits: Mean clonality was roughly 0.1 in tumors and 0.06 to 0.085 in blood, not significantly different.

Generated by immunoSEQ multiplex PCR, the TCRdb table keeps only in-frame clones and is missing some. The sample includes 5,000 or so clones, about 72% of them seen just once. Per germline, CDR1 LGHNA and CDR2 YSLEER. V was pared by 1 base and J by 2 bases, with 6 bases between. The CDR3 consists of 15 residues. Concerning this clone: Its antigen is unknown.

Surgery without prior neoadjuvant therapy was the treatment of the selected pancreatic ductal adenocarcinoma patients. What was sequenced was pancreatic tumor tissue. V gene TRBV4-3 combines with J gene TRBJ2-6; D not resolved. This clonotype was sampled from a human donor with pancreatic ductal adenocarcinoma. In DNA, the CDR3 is TGCGCCAGCAGCCAAGGAGGCCCTGGGGCCAACGTCCTGACTTTC. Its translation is CASSQGGPGANVLTF.